This is a list of T cell receptor beta chains from one sample in a study of blood T cell repertoires in COVID-19. The method was immunoSEQ multiplex PCR; TCRdb's version includes in-frame clones alone and lacks a portion of them. The table has about 170,000 clones, 83% seen once. The sequenced material came from peripheral blood. These receptors all stem from a woman older than 75 with acute or convalescent COVID-19. CDR3s include the opening cysteine and the closing phenylalanine or tryptophan. Each record gives: J gene, clone size, D gene, V gene, CDR3 DNA, CDR3 protein. D genes are given only for firm matches. Size is stated for part of the rows, as once, few or many counts, or as a class when the clone is expanded.

TRBJ1-4 | . | TRBD1 | TRBV28 | TGTGCCAGCAGTCTACCGGGACAGGGATCGGCTGAAAAACTGTTTTTT | CASSLPGQGSAEKLFF
TRBJ2-3 | . | TRBD1 | TRBV24-1 | TGTGCCACCAGTCCGGGCCAGGGGGTGTCAGATACGCAGTATTTT | CATSPGQGVSDTQYF
TRBJ2-1 | . | TRBD1 | TRBV5-1 | TGCGCCAGCAGCCATTCGGGACAGGGGGCGAATGAGCAGTTCTTC | CASSHSGQGANEQFF
TRBJ2-7 | few | . | TRBV7-8 | TGTGCCAGCAGCTTAGGATCTAGCGTGACGTACGAGCAGTACTTC | CASSLGSSVTYEQYF
TRBJ2-1 | once | TRBD1 | TRBV19 | TGTGCCAGTAGTATCGCAAGGACAGGGGTCTCCAACAATGAGCAGTTCTTC | CASSIARTGVSNNEQFF
TRBJ2-3 | . | TRBD1 | TRBV7-2 | TGTGCCAGCAGCCCACTTAACAGGGGTGATACGCAGTATTTT | CASSPLNRGDTQYF
TRBJ1-1 | . | . | TRBV7-2 | TGTGCCAGCAGCTGGGAGGCTCGTACTGAAGCTTTCTTT | CASSWEARTEAFF
TRBJ1-4 | . | . | TRBV2 | TGTGCCAGCAGCTCACACCCCGGGACACGAAGCGAAAAACTGTTTTTT | CASSSHPGTRSEKLFF
TRBJ2-1 | . | . | TRBV2 | TGTGCCAGCAGTGAAAGAGGGGGAACCTACAATGAGCAGTTCTTC | CASSERGGTYNEQFF
TRBJ2-3 | . | TRBD1 | TRBV5-1 | TGCGCCAGCATGGCAGGGGGTCCTATAACTACAGATACGCAGTATTTT | CASMAGGPITTDTQYF
TRBJ1-1 | . | TRBD1 | TRBV6-5 | TGTGCCAGCAGTTACTCGGGACAGGGAAACACTGAAGCTTTCTTT | CASSYSGQGNTEAFF
TRBJ1-1 | . | . | TRBV18 | TGTGCCAGCTCACCACTCACGGGGGGGGAAGCTTTCTTT | CASSPLTGGEAFF
TRBJ2-5 | . | TRBD2 | TRBV6-2/TRBV6-3 | TGTGCCAGCAGTACCGGGACTAGCGGAGACCATGGAGAGACCCAGTACTTC | CASSTGTSGDHGETQYF
TRBJ2-1 | . | TRBD2 | TRBV5-1 | TGCGCCAGCAGCTTGGATCGCGGGGGTAGTAATGAGCAGTTCTTC | CASSLDRGGSNEQFF
TRBJ2-5 | . | TRBD1 | TRBV6-5 | TGTGCCAGCAGTTACAAGACAGGGGGCCTCCAAGAGACCCAGTACTTC | CASSYKTGGLQETQYF
TRBJ1-6 | . | . | TRBV4-2 | TGTGCCAGCAGCCTGGGGGGTTCCTCCTATAATTCACCCCTCCACTTT | CASSLGGSSYNSPLHF
TRBJ2-2 | . | . | TRBV6-6 | TGTGCCAGCACCCTCCGGGGGGCTGCGAACACCGGGGAGCTGTTTTTT | CASTLRGAANTGELFF
TRBJ1-5 | . | TRBD1 | TRBV27 | TGTGCCAGCAGTGGGACAGGGCTTATCAATCAGCCCCAGCATTTT | CASSGTGLINQPQHF
TRBJ1-4 | once | . | TRBV28 | TGTGCCAGCAGTCCGGACAGTGCAACTAATGAAAAACTGTTTTTT | CASSPDSATNEKLFF
TRBJ1-1 | . | . | TRBV19 | TGTGCCAGTAGAACTATTGTGGGGAACACTGAAGCTTTCTTT | CASRTIVGNTEAFF
TRBJ2-1 | . | TRBD2 | TRBV19 | TGTGCCACAGTCGCGGGGGGCAACAATGAGCAGTTCTTC | CATVAGGNNEQFF
TRBJ1-4 | . | . | TRBV6-5 | TGTGCCAGCAGTTACAGCCTTAATGAAAAACTGTTTTTT | CASSYSLNEKLFF
TRBJ2-5 | . | . | TRBV7-2 | TGTGCCAGCAGCTTAGGGCAGGGAGGGGGAGAGACCCAGTACTTC | CASSLGQGGGETQYF
TRBJ2-5 | . | . | TRBV7-2 | TGTGCCAGCAGCTTAGGTGACGTACGGCCAGGGACCCAGTACTTC | CASSLGDVRPGTQYF
TRBJ2-3 | few | TRBD2 | TRBV5-1 | TGCGCCAGCAGCCAATTAGCGGGCAACGAGGCAGATACGCAGTATTTT | CASSQLAGNEADTQYF
TRBJ1-1 | . | TRBD1 | TRBV9 | TGTGCCAGCAGCCTACTACAGGGGGACACTGAAGCTTTCTTT | CASSLLQGDTEAFF
TRBJ1-2 | . | . | TRBV29-1 | TGCAGCGTCTCAGGGGTCGATGGCTACACCTTC | CSVSGVDGYTF
TRBJ1-1 | once | . | TRBV19 | TGTGCCAGTAGTATAGGCCTTGGCGGGGCTGAAGCTTTCTTT | CASSIGLGGAEAFF
TRBJ1-2 | . | . | TRBV5-5 | TGTGCCAGCAGCCCTGGACAGTATAACTATGGCTACACCTTC | CASSPGQYNYGYTF
TRBJ2-1 | . | TRBD2 | TRBV19 | TGTGCCAGTAGTATAGGTAGCGGGGGCTTCTACAATGAGCAGTTCTTC | CASSIGSGGFYNEQFF
TRBJ2-4 | . | . | TRBV6-2/TRBV6-3 | TGTGCCAGCAGCAACGCTTGGGGGGTCGAGTCGGACATTCAGTACTTC | CASSNAWGVESDIQYF
TRBJ1-4 | . | . | TRBV6-6 | TGTGCCAGCAGTTCTCGGACACCAGAAAAACTGTTTTTT | CASSSRTPEKLFF
TRBJ2-7 | few | . | TRBV20-1 | TGCAGTGCTAGTCCTCAAGGGAGCGAGCAGTACTTC | CSASPQGSEQYF